These T cell receptor beta chains were read from a single sample in a study of T cell responses to AZD1222 COVID-19 vaccine. Produced via immunoSEQ multiplex PCR; TCRdb's table is partial and in-frame only. The table includes about 180,000 clones, about 93% detected once. The source material was peripheral blood, sampled 28 days after the second dose of the MenACWY control vaccine. The receptor source for this set is an adult who received the MenACWY meningococcal vaccine as a control. The CDR3 runs from the conserved cysteine through the conserved F or W. The order of the fields is D gene, J gene, V gene, clone size, CDR3 DNA, CDR3 protein. A D gene is named only where the DNA matches it firmly. Clone size is stated in some rows and not others, as once, few, many or a class when expanded.

>TRBD1|TRBJ1-1|TRBV4-3|NA
TGCGCCAGCAGCCAACACCAGGGGGGCGAAGCTTTCTTT
CASSQHQGGEAFF
>TRBD2|TRBJ2-3|TRBV5-4|NA
TGTGCCAGCAGCTTTCGACTAGCGGGGGGCACAGATACGCAGTATTTT
CASSFRLAGGTDTQYF
>TRBD1|TRBJ1-1|TRBV12-5|NA
TGTGCTAGTGGTTTGTCATACTTACAGGGGAGGAACACTGAAGCTTTCTTT
CASGLSYLQGRNTEAFF
>NA|TRBJ1-5|TRBV2|NA
TGTGCCAGCAGTGTAGCGGTGCGACAGCCCCAGCATTTT
CASSVAVRQPQHF
>TRBD1|TRBJ1-6|TRBV4-1|once
TGCGCCAGCAGCCAAGGACAGGGACGACGCTCACCCCTCCACTTT
CASSQGQGRRSPLHF
>NA|TRBJ2-1|TRBV4-1|NA
TGCGCCAGCAGCCAAGAAGGGAGGACCTACAATGAGCAGTTCTTC
CASSQEGRTYNEQFF
>NA|TRBJ1-2|TRBV21-1|once
TGTGCCAGCAGTTTAGGGGGAACGGCCTATGGCTACACCTTC
CASSLGGTAYGYTF
>TRBD1|TRBJ1-2|TRBV2|NA
TGTGCCAGCACCTTACAGGGGACCGGTGGCTACACCTTC
CASTLQGTGGYTF
>TRBD1|TRBJ1-4|TRBV19|NA
TGTGCCAGCCGTACGGGGTACAGGGGAGTAACTAATGAAAAACTGTTTTTT
CASRTGYRGVTNEKLFF
>TRBD2|TRBJ2-7|TRBV4-3|once
TGCGCCAGCAGCCAAGATCTGCTAGCGGGGGACGAGCAGTACTTC
CASSQDLLAGDEQYF
>NA|TRBJ2-7|TRBV6-5|NA
TGTGCCAGCAGTTGGCATGGTAGCTCCTACGAGCAGTACTTC
CASSWHGSSYEQYF
>NA|TRBJ1-2|TRBV2|once
TGTGCCAGCAGCGTAGGGACAATCTCGAGCTACACCTTC
CASSVGTISSYTF
>TRBD1|TRBJ1-5|TRBV30|NA
TGTGCCTGGGACGGGACAGGGGGTCAGCCCCAGCATTTT
CAWDGTGGQPQHF
>TRBD1|TRBJ2-7|TRBV28|NA
TGTGCCAGCAGTTTATCAGGGGGCGGGTCCTACGAGCAGTACTTC
CASSLSGGGSYEQYF
>TRBD1|TRBJ1-5|TRBV2|NA
TGTGCCAGCAGTGGGACAGGGCGATTTCATCAGCCCCAGCATTTT
CASSGTGRFHQPQHF
>NA|TRBJ1-1|TRBV30|NA
TGTGCCTGGAGGCCTCGACAGAGGAACACTGAAGCTTTCTTT
CAWRPRQRNTEAFF
>TRBD1|TRBJ2-5|TRBV24-1|NA
TGTGCCACCAGTGATACGACAGGGGCGGAGACCCAGTACTTC
CATSDTTGAETQYF
>TRBD1|TRBJ1-5|TRBV18|NA
TGTGCCAGCTCACCAGGGACAGGGGATCAGCCCCAGCATTTT
CASSPGTGDQPQHF
>NA|TRBJ2-4|TRBV24-1|NA
TGTGCCACCATGAGTAAAATGAACATTCAGTACTTC
CATMSKMNIQYF
>NA|TRBJ1-2|TRBV5-4|NA
TGTGCCAGCAGCCCCGGCGGCAGGGGAAAGAGTGGCTACACCTTC
CASSPGGRGKSGYTF
>TRBD1|TRBJ1-2|TRBV28|NA
TGTGCCAGCAGTTTAGTCAGGGGGCGAGGCTATGGCTACACCTTC
CASSLVRGRGYGYTF
>NA|TRBJ2-6|TRBV5-4|NA
TGTGCCAGCAGGAGGGTCCTCTCTGGGGCCAACGTCCTGACTTTC
CASRRVLSGANVLTF
>NA|TRBJ2-5|TRBV3-1/TRBV3-2|NA
TGTGCCAGCAGCCAATCTGAGGGGTTGGCTGGGAAGGAGACCCAGTACTTC
CASSQSEGLAGKETQYF
>NA|TRBJ1-1|TRBV5-1|few
TGCGCCAGCAGCTTGTCAGGGGTGAACACTGAAGCTTTCTTT
CASSLSGVNTEAFF
>NA|TRBJ1-2|TRBV7-2|NA
TGTGCCAGCAGCAACGAAGTGGTAGGGAATGGCTACACCTTC
CASSNEVVGNGYTF
>TRBD1|TRBJ1-1|TRBV7-3|once
TGTGCCAGCAGCCGACAGGGGAACACTGAAGCTTTCTTT
CASSRQGNTEAFF
>NA|TRBJ1-2|TRBV28|once
TGTGCCAGCAGCTGGGCCGGGGACTATGGCTACACCTTC
CASSWAGDYGYTF
>NA|TRBJ1-3|TRBV6-6|NA
TGTGCCAGCAGTCCTATACTCTCTGGAAACACCATATATTTT
CASSPILSGNTIYF
>NA|TRBJ1-6|TRBV7-9|NA
TGTGCCAGCAGCGCGTCGGGGGCTTCACCCCTCCACTTT
CASSASGASPLHF
>NA|TRBJ1-2|TRBV3-1/TRBV3-2|NA
TGTGCCAGCAGCCAAGATCTGGGGCGGGGGTTCATAGGCTACACCTTC
CASSQDLGRGFIGYTF
>TRBD1|TRBJ1-5|TRBV6-5|NA
TGTGCCAGCAGTAACTCAGGGGGCCGGCAGCCCCAGCATTTT
CASSNSGGRQPQHF
>NA|TRBJ2-6|TRBV3-1/TRBV3-2|NA
TGTGCCAGCAGCCAACAGCTCTCTGGGGCCAACGTCCTGACTTTC
CASSQQLSGANVLTF
>TRBD1|TRBJ1-2|TRBV6-4|NA
TGTGCCAGCAGTGACTCGATAGGGGACAGTTTCTATGGCTACACCTTC
CASSDSIGDSFYGYTF
>TRBD1|TRBJ2-7|TRBV19|few
TGTGCCAGTCGCCAGAAGGGGACAGTGGAGACCTACGAGCAGTACTTC
CASRQKGTVETYEQYF
>NA|TRBJ1-2|TRBV6-5|NA
TGTGCCAGCACCCAAGGGTACAGCAACTATGGCTACACCTTC
CASTQGYSNYGYTF
>TRBD2|TRBJ2-7|TRBV5-1|NA
TGCGCCAGCAGCGCCTTCGGCGGGGGGGCCGAGCAGTACTTC
CASSAFGGGAEQYF
>NA|TRBJ1-1|TRBV29-1|NA
TGCAGCGTTGAAAGACCATTGGCGGCCGAAGCTTTCTTT
CSVERPLAAEAFF
>NA|TRBJ1-3|TRBV5-4|NA
TGTGCCAGCAGCCCGGGGGGGGTCGTGGGAAACACCATATATTTT
CASSPGGVVGNTIYF
>TRBD2|TRBJ2-3|TRBV15|once
TGTGCCACCAGCAGAGACGGCGGGGGGAGGACAGATACGCAGTATTTT
CATSRDGGGRTDTQYF
>NA|TRBJ1-5|TRBV27|NA
TGTGCCAGCAGTTTAACAGCGGGTCAGCCCCAGCATTTT
CASSLTAGQPQHF
>NA|TRBJ2-3|TRBV29-1|NA
TGCAGCGTTGTTCAGAGCACAGATACGCAGTATTTT
CSVVQSTDTQYF
>NA|TRBJ2-1|TRBV27|NA
TGTGCCAGCAGTTTGAGGGGGGCGGGGATCCATGAGCAGTTCTTC
CASSLRGAGIHEQFF
>TRBD1|TRBJ1-2|TRBV28|NA
TGTGCCAGCAGGGTGGACAGGGGAAACTATGGCTACACCTTC
CASRVDRGNYGYTF
>TRBD1|TRBJ1-6|TRBV7-2|NA
TGTGCCAGCAGCCGTCCGACAGGGGATCAATCACCCCTCCACTTT
CASSRPTGDQSPLHF
>NA|TRBJ1-2|TRBV7-2|NA
TGTGCCAGCAGCTTAGGGTCGGGGGTGGCAAGTGGCTACACCTTC
CASSLGSGVASGYTF
>NA|TRBJ1-5|TRBV6-5|NA
TGTGCCAGCAGTTACTCTAGGCAGGGCCAACAGCCCCAGCATTTT
CASSYSRQGQQPQHF
>NA|TRBJ1-1|TRBV6-5|NA
TGTGCCAGCAGTTCGGGCCTTAACACTGAAGCTTTCTTT
CASSSGLNTEAFF
>TRBD1|TRBJ1-6|TRBV19|NA
TGTGCCAGTAGGCCACCGGGACAGGGAAATTCACCCCTCCACTTT
CASRPPGQGNSPLHF
>TRBD1|TRBJ1-3|TRBV7-8|NA
TGTGCCAGCAGACAGACAGGGACTGGAAACACCATATATTTT
CASRQTGTGNTIYF
>NA|TRBJ1-4|TRBV30|NA
TGTGCCTGCCCCGGGGGGGGGAATGAAAAACTGTTTTTT
CACPGGGNEKLFF
>NA|TRBJ2-3|TRBV27|NA
TGTGCCAGCAGCCCCTTTAAATCGGCTCGCGACGCGCAGTATTTT
CASSPFKSARDAQYF
>TRBD1|TRBJ1-2|TRBV7-9|NA
TGTGCCAGCAGCTCGACAGGGGCGCATGGCTACACCTTC
CASSSTGAHGYTF
>NA|TRBJ2-1|TRBV7-9|once
TGTGCCAGCAGCCCGGACTACAATGAGCAGTTCTTC
CASSPDYNEQFF